Listed here is a single T cell receptor (beta chain). The antigen is unknown. Profiled with immunoSEQ multiplex PCR; TCRdb holds only in-frame clones, not every one. Of 150,000 to 200,000 clones in the sample, about 85% were seen once. The CDR3 is 15 amino acids. Germline CDR1 is SGHRS and CDR2 is YFSETQ. V lost 4 bases, J lost 4 bases, and 6 bases stayed unmatched. This sample is drawn from a study of cytomegalovirus exposure and HLA in healthy donors. Findings and caveats of the study: Using the classifier, cytomegalovirus status was reportedly diagnosed with high specificity and sensitivity.

The source material was PBMCs. The sequence was collected from a man aged 25-45 years in good health and CMV-seropositive. The V gene is TRBV5-1, the J gene TRBJ1-3, with 9 positions matching TRBD1. The CDR3 DNA is TGCGCCAGCAGCGGGGGACAGGGCGGAGGAAACACCATATATTTT. Protein product: CASSGGQGGGNTIYF.